The 8 T cell receptor beta chains in this list originate from one sample, sequenced in a study of T cell responses to AZD1222 COVID-19 vaccine. Data came from immunoSEQ multiplex PCR; TCRdb stores just in-frame clones and leaves some out. The sample lists under 95,000 clones, almost 90% seen once, with around 1.5% in the top ten. The specimen was peripheral blood, collected 28 days after the second AZD1222 dose. The receptor source for this set is an adult who received the AZD1222 COVID-19 vaccine.

The rearrangement joins TRBV24-1 to TRBJ2-1; D may correspond to TRBD1 or TRBD2 (6 bases each). The length of the CDR3 is 14 residues. CDR1 is KGHDR and CDR2 is SFDVKD in the germline V gene. V was trimmed by 5 bases and J by 8 bases, leaving 15 bases between them. Here the CDR3 reads CATSVAGGRDEQFF. The CDR3, as DNA: TGTGCCACCAGTGTTGCCGGGGGCCGGGATGAGCAGTTCTTC.

The CDR3 loop is CASSQAGGTENTGELFF. The DNA for the CDR3 is TGCGCCAGCAGCCAAGCAGGCGGGACAGAGAACACCGGGGAGCTGTTTTTT. This sequence joins TRBV4-1 and TRBJ2-2, with a tentative D call TRBD1 (7 bases). With 1 base removed from V and 1 base from J, the gap between germline ends came to 13 bases. The germline gives CDR1 MGHRA, CDR2 YSYEKL. This CDR3 is built from 17 residues.

The gene calls are TRBV7-3 and TRBJ2-1; D remains ambiguous. CDR3 size: 15 residues. From germline, CDR1 is SGHTA and CDR2 FQGTGA. V was cut by 2 bases and J by 3 bases, with 11 bases left in between. CDR3 protein: CASSLLSSYYNEQFF. DNA for the CDR3: TGTGCCAGCAGCTTATTGAGCAGCTACTACAATGAGCAGTTCTTC.

The V and J genes are TRBV6-2 or TRBV6-3 and TRBJ1-1; maybe TRBD1 (6 bases). The CDR3 is made up of 14 amino acids. The V end was cut by 4 bases, the J end by 3 bases, with 12 bases between. Germline loops: CDR1 MNHEY, CDR2 SVGEGT. The CDR3 coding sequence is TGTGCCAGCAGTTTCCGGGACAAATACACTGAAGCTTTCTTT. Amino acids: CASSFRDKYTEAFF.

This clone was seen a few times. This same CDR3 is encoded by further DNA sequences in the sample. This rearrangement joins TRBV18 to TRBJ1-5; 7 bases fit TRBD1. The CDR3 loop spans 14 amino acids. The germline CDR1 and CDR2 sequences are KGHSH and LQKENI. Unmatched junction bases numbered 1, after V lost 1 base and J lost 4 bases. The CDR3 loop reads CASSPRQGNQPQHF. Written as DNA, the CDR3 is TGTGCCAGCTCACCACGACAGGGAAATCAGCCCCAGCATTTT.

The chain has TRBV28 and TRBJ1-2, with 12 bases aligning to TRBD1. The germline gives CDR1 MDHEN, CDR2 SYDVKM. The V gene end was trimmed by 5 bases and the J gene end by 5 bases; junction bases not matched to a gene: 6. The CDR3 spans 15 residues. The DNA for the CDR3 is TGTGCCAGCAGTCCCGGGACAGGGGGCTGGTATGGCTACACCTTC. Protein product: CASSPGTGGWYGYTF.

The CDR3 nucleotides are TGTGCCAGCAGCCCCCGGGACAGGGTCTCCTACGAGCAGTACTTC. Residues: CASSPRDRVSYEQYF. The chain uses TRBV7-9 and TRBJ2-7, with 9 bases aligning to TRBD1. J lost 0 bases, V lost 5 bases, and 5 bases had no gene match. CDR3 length equals 15 residues. Germline CDR1 and CDR2: SEHNR and FQNEAQ (reference sequence).

This clone was seen only once. The chain links TRBV6-6 to TRBJ2-7; 7 bases fit TRBD1. The trim removed 0 bases at V and 3 bases at J, leaving 5 bases unmatched. CDR3 size: 15 residues. Germline V lookup: CDR1 MNHNY, CDR2 SVGAGI (reference sequence). The CDR3 bases are TGTGCCAGCAGTTACTCGACAGGGAACGGCTACGAGCAGTACTTC. Protein: CASSYSTGNGYEQYF.